Here is one T cell receptor (beta chain) with its context. Its matching antigen is unknown. The CDR3 runs to 15 residues. CDR1 is LNHDA, CDR2 SQIVND, per germline (reference sequence). The V and J ends lost 7 bases and 3 bases, in that order; junction bases with no gene match: 9. Each donor's status was that of a healthy bone marrow donor. These data are taken from a study of cytomegalovirus exposure and HLA in healthy donors. Findings of the study overall: TRBV6-2, TRBV6-3 and some other V segments were unresolvable in 87-base-pair reads. Later analysis demonstrated an association between a missense DCLRE1C variant and TCR beta V- and J-gene trimming.

Amplification used 60 Vbeta primers and 13 Jbeta primers. The table came from immunoSEQ multiplex PCR; TCRdb's copy has only in-frame clones and leaves some out. This table holds around 170,000 clones, 75% to 90% found once. The receptor was derived from a woman in her late teens or twenties in good health and CMV-seronegative. The chain recombines TRBV19 with TRBJ1-5, with TRBD1 matching over 7 bases. The sequenced sample was PBMCs. The CDR3 region is CASKNRGDDNQPQHF. The CDR3 nucleotides are TGTGCCAGTAAAAACAGGGGTGACGACAATCAGCCCCAGCATTTT. Full variable domain (rest looked up from reference TRBV19 and TRBJ1-5): DGGITQSPKYLFRKEGQNVTLSCEQNLNHDAMYWYRQDPGQGLRLIYYSQIVNDFQKGDIAEGYSVSREKKESFPLTVTSAQKNPTAFYLCASKNRGDDNQPQHFGDGTRLSIL.